A single sample is the source of the 4 T cell receptor beta chains below, sequenced in a study of cytomegalovirus exposure and HLA in healthy donors (TCRdb year 2017). The library was made by the immunoSEQ multiplex PCR assay. A mixture of 60 forward primers for TCR Vbeta segments and 13 reverse primers for TCR Jbeta segments was used in the multiplex PCR. Drawn from immuneACCESS, this table holds only the in-frame rearrangements with V and J called that TCRdb kept. Clones are partly lost; checked studies trace under half to an unresolved V gene and leave the rest unexplained. This sample gives approximately 140,000 clones in total; 73% of them show up just once. 1.5% to 2% of the sample rests with the top ten. The source material was PBMCs. These receptors came from a woman in her late teens or twenties in good health and CMV-seronegative.

The chain recombines TRBV15 with TRBJ2-4; the match to TRBD2 covers 9 bases. CDR3 size: 15 residues. Germline-derived CDR1 and CDR2 are LNHNV and YYDKDF (reference sequence). J lost 7 bases, V lost 1 base, and 5 bases had no gene match. The CDR3 loop is CATSRAGTSSNIQYF. The CDR3 DNA reads as TGTGCCACCAGCAGAGCAGGGACTAGCAGTAACATTCAGTACTTC.

This clone came up once. The V gene is TRBV7-9, the J gene TRBJ2-4, with 9 positions matching TRBD1. The germline V gene encodes CDR1 SEHNR and CDR2 FQNEAQ (reference sequence). V trimming: 5 bases; J trimming: 6 bases; junction bases outside the gene matches: 8. The CDR3 has 15 amino acids. The CDR3 DNA is TGTGCCAGCAGCCCAGGGACAGGGTTTATAAACATTCAGTACTTC. This translates into CASSPGTGFINIQYF.

The chain carries TRBV5-6 and TRBJ2-5, with TRBD2 identical over 13 bases. This CDR3 is 16 amino acids long. CDR1 is SGHDT, CDR2 YYEEEE, per germline. J lost 4 bases, V lost 3 bases, and 6 bases had no gene match. CDR3 sequence (DNA): TGTGCCAGCAGCTCGACTAGCGGGGGGCCTATAGAGACCCAGTACTTC. It codes for CASSSTSGGPIETQYF.

This clone was seen a single time. V gene TRBV27 combines with J gene TRBJ2-6, with D uncertain. From germline, CDR1 is MNHEY and CDR2 SMNVEV (reference sequence). The CDR3 has 15 residues. Trimming removed 3 bases at V and 2 bases at J, with 8 bases between. In nucleotides, the CDR3 is TGTGCCAGCAGTTTCGCGGCAGCTGGGGCCAACGTCCTGACTTTC. This translates into CASSFAAAGANVLTF.